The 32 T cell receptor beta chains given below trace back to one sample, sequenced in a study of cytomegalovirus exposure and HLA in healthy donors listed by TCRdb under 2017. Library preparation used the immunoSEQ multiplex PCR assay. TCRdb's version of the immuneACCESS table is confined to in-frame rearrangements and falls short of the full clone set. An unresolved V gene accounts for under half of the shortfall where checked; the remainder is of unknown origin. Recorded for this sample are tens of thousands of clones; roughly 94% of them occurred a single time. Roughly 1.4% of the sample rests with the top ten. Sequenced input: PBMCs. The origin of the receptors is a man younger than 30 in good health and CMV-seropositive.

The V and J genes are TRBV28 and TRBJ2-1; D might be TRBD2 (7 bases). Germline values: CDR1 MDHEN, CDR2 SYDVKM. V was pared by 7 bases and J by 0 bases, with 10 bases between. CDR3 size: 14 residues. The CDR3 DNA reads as TGTGCCAGCAAGGGGGGGTACTCCTACAATGAGCAGTTCTTC. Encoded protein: CASKGGYSYNEQFF.

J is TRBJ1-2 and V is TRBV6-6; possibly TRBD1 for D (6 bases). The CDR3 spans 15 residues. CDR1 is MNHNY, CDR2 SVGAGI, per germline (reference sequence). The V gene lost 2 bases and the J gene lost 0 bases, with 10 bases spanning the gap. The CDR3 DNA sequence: TGTGCCAGCAGTTACGGGGGGGCAGCTAACTATGGCTACACCTTC. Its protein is CASSYGGAANYGYTF.

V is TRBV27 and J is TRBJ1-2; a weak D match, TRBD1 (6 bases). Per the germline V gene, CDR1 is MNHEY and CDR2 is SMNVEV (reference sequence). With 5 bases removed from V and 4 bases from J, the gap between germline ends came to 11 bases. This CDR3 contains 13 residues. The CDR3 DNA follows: TGTGCCAGCAGTCTTACAGGGTCCTATGGCTACACCTTC. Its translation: CASSLTGSYGYTF.

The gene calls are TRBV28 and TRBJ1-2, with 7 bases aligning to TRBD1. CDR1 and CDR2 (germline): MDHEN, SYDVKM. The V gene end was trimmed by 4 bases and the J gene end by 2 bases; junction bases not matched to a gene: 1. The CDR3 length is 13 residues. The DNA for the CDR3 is TGTGCCAGCAGTTCGGGACAGAACTATGGCTACACCTTC. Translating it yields CASSSGQNYGYTF.

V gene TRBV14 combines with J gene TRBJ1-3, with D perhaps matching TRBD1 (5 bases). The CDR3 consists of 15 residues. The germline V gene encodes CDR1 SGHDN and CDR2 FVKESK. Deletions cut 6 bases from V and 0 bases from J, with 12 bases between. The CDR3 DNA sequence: TGTGCCAGCAGACCACAGGAGACCTCTGGAAACACCATATATTTT. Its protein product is CASRPQETSGNTIYF.

The CDR3 coding sequence is TGTGCCATCAGTCACGGACAGGCTGTCGATGAGCAGTTCTTC. Residues: CAISHGQAVDEQFF. V gene TRBV10-3 combines with J gene TRBJ2-1; 7 bases are shared with TRBD1. The junction had 9 bases not matched to a gene; V was cut back by 5 bases and J by 8 bases. CDR3 size: 14 residues. Germline lookup yields CDR1 ENHRY and CDR2 SYGVKD.

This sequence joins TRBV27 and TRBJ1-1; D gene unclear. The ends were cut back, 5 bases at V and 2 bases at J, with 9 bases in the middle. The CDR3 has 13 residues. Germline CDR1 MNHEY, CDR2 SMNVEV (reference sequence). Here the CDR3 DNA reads TGTGCCAGCAGTGACATGACAAACACTGAAGCTTTCTTT. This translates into CASSDMTNTEAFF.

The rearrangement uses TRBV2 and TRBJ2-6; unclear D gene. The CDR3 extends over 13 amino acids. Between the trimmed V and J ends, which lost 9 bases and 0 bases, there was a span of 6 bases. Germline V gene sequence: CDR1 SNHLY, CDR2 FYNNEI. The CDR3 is CARTSSGANVLTF. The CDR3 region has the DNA TGTGCCAGAACGAGCTCTGGGGCCAACGTCCTGACTTTC.

CDR3 bases: TGTGCCAGCAGCCCCCGGGGGGGTTATCAGCCCCAGCATTTT. Its protein is CASSPRGGYQPQHF. The chain uses TRBV28 and TRBJ1-5, with D perhaps matching TRBD1 (5 bases). The V gene's germline CDR1 is MDHEN and CDR2 SYDVKM. The length of the CDR3 is 14 residues. V was cut by 6 bases and J by 5 bases, with 14 bases left in between.

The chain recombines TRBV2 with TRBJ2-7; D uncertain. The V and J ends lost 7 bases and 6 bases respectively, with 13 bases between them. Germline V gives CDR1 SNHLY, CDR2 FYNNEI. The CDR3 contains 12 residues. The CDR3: CASTERRVEQYF. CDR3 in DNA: TGTGCCAGCACCGAACGTCGGGTCGAGCAGTACTTC.

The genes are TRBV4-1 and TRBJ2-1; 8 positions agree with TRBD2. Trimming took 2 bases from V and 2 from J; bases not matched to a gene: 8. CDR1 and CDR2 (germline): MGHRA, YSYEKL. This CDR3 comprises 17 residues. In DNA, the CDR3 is TGCGCCAGCAGCCAAAACCCTATCGGGAGGGCCTACAATGAGCAGTTCTTC. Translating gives CASSQNPIGRAYNEQFF.

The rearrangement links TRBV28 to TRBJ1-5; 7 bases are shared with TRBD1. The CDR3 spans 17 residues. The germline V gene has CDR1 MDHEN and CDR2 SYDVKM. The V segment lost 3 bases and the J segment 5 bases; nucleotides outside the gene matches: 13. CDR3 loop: CASSFIGDRQTYQPQHF. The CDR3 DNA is TGTGCCAGCAGTTTTATCGGGGACAGACAGACTTATCAGCCCCAGCATTTT.

CDR3 in amino acids: CASSPSGTNQETQYF. As DNA, the CDR3 is TGTGCCAGCAGCCCCTCCGGGACAAACCAAGAGACCCAGTACTTC. The chain links TRBV11-2 to TRBJ2-5, with a tentative D call TRBD1 (6 bases). Trimming removed 5 bases at V and 0 bases at J, with 13 bases between. The CDR3 has 15 amino acids. Germline V gene lookup returns CDR1 SGHAT and CDR2 FQNNGV. Full variable domain (outside the CDR3, taken from reference TRBV11-2 and TRBJ2-5): EAGVAQSPRYKIIEKRQSVAFWCNPISGHATLYWYQQILGQGPKLLIQFQNNGVVDDSQLPKDRFSAERLKGVDSTLKIQPAKLEDSAVYLCASSPSGTNQETQYFGPGTRLLVL.

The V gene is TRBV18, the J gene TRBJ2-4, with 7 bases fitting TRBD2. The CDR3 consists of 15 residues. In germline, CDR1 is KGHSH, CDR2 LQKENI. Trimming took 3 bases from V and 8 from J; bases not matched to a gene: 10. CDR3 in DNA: TGTGCCAGCTCACCGAGGGAGGGCCGAGGGGACATTCAGTACTTC. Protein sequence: CASSPREGRGDIQYF.

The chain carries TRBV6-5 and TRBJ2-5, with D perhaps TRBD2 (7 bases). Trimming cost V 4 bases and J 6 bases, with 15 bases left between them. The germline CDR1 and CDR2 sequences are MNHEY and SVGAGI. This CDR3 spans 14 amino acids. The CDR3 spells CASSWTTGGQTQYF. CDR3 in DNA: TGTGCCAGCAGTTGGACGACCGGGGGGCAGACCCAGTACTTC.

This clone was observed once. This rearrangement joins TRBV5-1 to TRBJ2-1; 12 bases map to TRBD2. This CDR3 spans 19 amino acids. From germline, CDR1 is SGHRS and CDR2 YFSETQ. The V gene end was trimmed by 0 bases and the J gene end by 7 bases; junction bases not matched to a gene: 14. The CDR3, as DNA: TGCGCCAGCAGCTTGGAGGTCCGGACTAGCGGGACGCCAGGGAATGAGCAGTTCTTC. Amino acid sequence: CASSLEVRTSGTPGNEQFF.

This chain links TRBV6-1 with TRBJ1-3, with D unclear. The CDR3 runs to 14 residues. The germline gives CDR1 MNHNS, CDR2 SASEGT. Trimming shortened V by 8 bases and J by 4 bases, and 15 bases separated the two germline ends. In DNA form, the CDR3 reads TGTGCCAGCCGAGAGTCGGGGAGAGGAAACACCATATATTTT. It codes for CASRESGRGNTIYF.

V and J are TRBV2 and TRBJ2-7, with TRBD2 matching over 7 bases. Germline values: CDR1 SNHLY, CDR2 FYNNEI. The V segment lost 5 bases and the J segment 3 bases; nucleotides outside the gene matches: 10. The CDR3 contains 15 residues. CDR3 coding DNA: TGTGCCAGCAGTTCTGGGGGGGGAGGTTACTACGAGCAGTACTTC. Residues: CASSSGGGGYYEQYF.

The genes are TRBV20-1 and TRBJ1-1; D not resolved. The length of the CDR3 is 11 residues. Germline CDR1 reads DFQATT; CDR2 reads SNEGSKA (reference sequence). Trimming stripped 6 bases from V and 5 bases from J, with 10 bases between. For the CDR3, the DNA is TGCAGTGCCGATGACACAACTGAAGCTTTCTTT. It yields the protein CSADDTTEAFF.

The CDR3: CASSPTEFSYNEQFF. The CDR3 coding sequence is TGTGCCAGCAGCCCCACAGAGTTCTCCTACAATGAGCAGTTCTTC. The V call is TRBV11-3, the J call TRBJ2-1; D ambiguous. The CDR3 loop spans 15 amino acids. Germline assignment: CDR1 SGHNT and CDR2 YENEEA. Between the trimmed V and J ends, which lost 5 bases and 0 bases, there was a span of 11 bases.

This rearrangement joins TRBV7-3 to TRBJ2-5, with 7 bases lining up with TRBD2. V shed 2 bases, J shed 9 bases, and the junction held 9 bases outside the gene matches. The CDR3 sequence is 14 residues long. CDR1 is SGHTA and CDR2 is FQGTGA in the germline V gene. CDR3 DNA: TGTGCCAGCAGCTTAGGGGGACTACAACCCGCCCAGTACTTC. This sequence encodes CASSLGGLQPAQYF.

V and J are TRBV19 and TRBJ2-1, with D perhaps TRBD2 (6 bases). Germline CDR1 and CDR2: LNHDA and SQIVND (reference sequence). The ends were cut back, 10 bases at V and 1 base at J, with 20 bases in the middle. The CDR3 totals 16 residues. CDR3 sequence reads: CATRTSSVGSYNEQFF. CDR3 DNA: TGTGCCACCAGGACTTCTAGCGTCGGGTCCTACAATGAGCAGTTCTTC.

The CDR3 sequence is CASSSGYGGYTF. DNA of the CDR3: TGTGCCAGCAGTTCCGGGTACGGTGGCTACACCTTC. V gene TRBV28 combines with J gene TRBJ1-2, with unresolved D. V lost 4 bases and J lost 7, with 10 bases in between. The CDR3 totals 12 residues. Germline V gene data show CDR1 as MDHEN and CDR2 as SYDVKM.

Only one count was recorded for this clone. CDR3 in amino acids: CASSLGLAGAKTDTQYF. The CDR3 DNA reads as TGTGCCAGCAGCCTTGGACTAGCGGGAGCCAAAACAGATACGCAGTATTTT. The J gene is TRBJ2-3, the V gene TRBV5-4; TRBD2 agrees at 13 bases. The junction had 8 bases not matched to a gene; V was cut back by 4 bases and J by 3 bases. The CDR3 is made up of 17 amino acids. Germline assignment: CDR1 SGHNT and CDR2 YYREEE (reference sequence).

The CDR3 sequence: CASSPLESGNTIYF. The DNA for the CDR3 is TGTGCCAGCAGTCCCCTCGAGTCCGGAAACACCATATATTTT. The chain has TRBV7-9 and TRBJ1-3; D unclear. Germline V lookup: CDR1 SEHNR, CDR2 FQNEAQ (reference sequence). Trimming shortened V by 6 bases and J by 4 bases, and 13 bases separated the two germline ends. This CDR3 has 14 amino acids.

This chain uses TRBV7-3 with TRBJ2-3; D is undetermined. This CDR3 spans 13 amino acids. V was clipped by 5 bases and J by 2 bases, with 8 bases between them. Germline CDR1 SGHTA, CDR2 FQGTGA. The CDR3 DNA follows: TGTGCCAGCAGCAATACATTCACAGATACGCAGTATTTT. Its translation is CASSNTFTDTQYF.

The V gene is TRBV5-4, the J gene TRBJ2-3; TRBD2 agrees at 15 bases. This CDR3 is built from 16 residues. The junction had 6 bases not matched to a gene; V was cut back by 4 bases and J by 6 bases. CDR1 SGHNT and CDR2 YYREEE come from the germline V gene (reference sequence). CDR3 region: CASSRTSGGVGDTQYF. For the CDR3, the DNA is TGTGCCAGCAGCCGGACTAGCGGGGGGGTCGGGGATACGCAGTATTTT.

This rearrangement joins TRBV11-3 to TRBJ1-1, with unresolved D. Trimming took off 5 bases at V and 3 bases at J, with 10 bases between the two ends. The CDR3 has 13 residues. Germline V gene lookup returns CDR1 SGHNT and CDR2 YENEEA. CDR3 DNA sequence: TGTGCCAGCAGCCCCCGACGGGACACTGAAGCTTTCTTT. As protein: CASSPRRDTEAFF.

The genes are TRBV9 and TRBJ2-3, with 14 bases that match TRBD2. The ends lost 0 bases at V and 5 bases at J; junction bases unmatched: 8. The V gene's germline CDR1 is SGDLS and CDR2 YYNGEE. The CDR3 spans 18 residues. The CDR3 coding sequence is TGTGCCAGCAGCGTAGAGGGACTAGCGGGAGACGGAGGAGATACGCAGTATTTT. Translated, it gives CASSVEGLAGDGGDTQYF. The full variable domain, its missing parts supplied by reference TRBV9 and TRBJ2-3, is DSGVTQTPKHLITATGQRVTLRCSPRSGDLSVYWYQQSLDQGLQFLIQYYNGEERAKGNILERFSAQQFPDLHSELNLSSLELGDSALYFCASSVEGLAGDGGDTQYFGPGTRLTVL.

For the CDR3, the DNA is TGTGCCAGCAGCAGGGTAGCGGGAGCCTCAAGGGGCGAGCAGTACTTC. As protein: CASSRVAGASRGEQYF. The rearrangement joins TRBV21-1 to TRBJ2-7; the table assigns TRBD2, which was not confirmed against the DNA. TRBV21-1 is annotated as a pseudogene. The CDR3 has 16 residues.

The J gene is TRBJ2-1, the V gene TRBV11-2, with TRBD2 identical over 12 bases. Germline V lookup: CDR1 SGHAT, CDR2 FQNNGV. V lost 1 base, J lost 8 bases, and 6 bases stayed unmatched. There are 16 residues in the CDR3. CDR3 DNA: TGTGCCAGCAGCTTAGGCGCTAGCGGGAGGGTCGATGAGCAGTTCTTC. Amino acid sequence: CASSLGASGRVDEQFF.

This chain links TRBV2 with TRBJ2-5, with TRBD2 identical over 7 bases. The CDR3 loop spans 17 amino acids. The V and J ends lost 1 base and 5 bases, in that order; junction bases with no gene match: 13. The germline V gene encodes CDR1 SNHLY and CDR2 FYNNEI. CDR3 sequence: CASSEGGGPFNRETQYF. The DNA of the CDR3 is TGTGCCAGCAGTGAAGGCGGGGGACCATTTAACCGGGAGACCCAGTACTTC.